This T cell receptor beta chain emerged from a study of T cell changes during pregnancy in multiple sclerosis. CDR1 is SGHTA and CDR2 is FQGNSA in the germline V gene. The CDR3 spans 16 residues. The V gene lost 5 bases and the J gene lost 2 bases, with 19 bases spanning the gap. Repertoires were generated with immunoSEQ multiplex PCR, while TCRdb's copy carries only in-frame clones and drops some. The sample has approximately 39,000 clones, about 94% seen once. The source material was CD4+ T cells from peripheral blood mononuclear cells, sampled in the second trimester of pregnancy. The chain links TRBV7-2 to TRBJ2-7; D perhaps matches TRBD2 (7 bases). The clonotype originates from a female donor with multiple sclerosis, enrolled in a pregnancy study. In DNA form, the CDR3 reads TGTGCCAGCAGCGGCGGGGGCGGCGTCAGGGCCTACGAGCAGTACTTC. It specifies CASSGGGGVRAYEQYF.